Each of the 18 T cell receptor beta chains below was sequenced from the same sample in a study of cytomegalovirus exposure and HLA in healthy donors. It was with 60 Vbeta and 13 Jbeta primers that the PCR ran. Generated by immunoSEQ multiplex PCR, the TCRdb table keeps only in-frame clones and is missing some. The table has about 270,000 clones, around 65% seen once; the top ten hold approximately 2.5%. Sequencing was done on a sample of PBMCs. The receptor source for this set is a female donor in good health and CMV-seronegative.

This clone was detected a few times. The V and J genes are TRBV6-6 and TRBJ2-3, with D perhaps TRBD2 (5 bases). Deletions cut 6 bases from V and 5 bases from J, with 21 bases between. Germline CDR1 and CDR2: MNHNY and SVGAGI (reference sequence). The CDR3 loop spans 16 amino acids. The CDR3 loop is CASSPLRAVGRDTQYF. The CDR3 region has the DNA TGTGCCAGCAGCCCACTACGGGCCGTGGGGAGAGATACGCAGTATTTT.

The V gene is TRBV10-1, the J gene TRBJ2-2; possible D gene TRBD2, 5 bases. With 8 bases removed from V and 6 bases from J, the gap between germline ends came to 7 bases. Germline V gene sequence: CDR1 WNHNN, CDR2 SYGVQD (reference sequence). The CDR3 totals 11 residues. The CDR3 nucleotides are TGCGCCAGCTCGAGGGCCGGGGAGCTGTTTTTT. Its translation is CASSRAGELFF.

This chain joins TRBV27 and TRBJ2-7, with 9 bases fitting TRBD2. Trimming removed 5 bases from V and 5 bases from J; junction bases left unmatched: 7. Germline V lookup: CDR1 MNHEY, CDR2 SMNVEV (reference sequence). The CDR3 is 14 residues long. The CDR3 region is CASSPPAGGNEQYF. CDR3 bases: TGTGCCAGCAGTCCTCCCGCGGGGGGGAACGAGCAGTACTTC.

The rearrangement uses TRBV6-5 and TRBJ1-1; D gene unclear. This CDR3 has 14 residues. Trimming shortened V by 7 bases and J by 3 bases, and 15 bases separated the two germline ends. Germline CDR1 is MNHEY and CDR2 is SVGAGI. For the CDR3, the DNA is TGTGCCAGCACCTCCGAGGAAACGTACACTGAAGCTTTCTTT. As protein: CASTSEETYTEAFF.

J is TRBJ2-7 and V is TRBV10-3, with 9 bases lining up with TRBD1. The CDR3 has 15 residues. J gave up 4 bases and V 5 bases, and 9 bases lay outside the gene matches. CDR1 is ENHRY and CDR2 is SYGVKD in the germline V gene. This CDR3 reads CAISPRDRGRYEQYF. Here the CDR3 DNA reads TGTGCCATCAGTCCCCGAGACAGGGGGAGATACGAGCAGTACTTC.

In this sample, this clone turned up once. The CDR3, as DNA: TGTGCCAGCAGTTTGGGCGGGGCGAACACTGAAGCTTTCTTT. Translated, it gives CASSLGGANTEAFF. The gene calls are TRBV27 and TRBJ1-1; a weak D match, TRBD1 (5 bases). The CDR3 has 14 residues. The germline CDR1 and CDR2 sequences are MNHEY and SMNVEV (reference sequence). V lost 3 bases and J 1 base, leaving 9 bases between the germline ends.

This sequence joins TRBV5-4 and TRBJ2-7; 10 bases line up with TRBD2. Germline assignment: CDR1 SGHNT and CDR2 YYREEE (reference sequence). The CDR3 runs 17 residues. Trimming removed 1 base from V and 2 bases from J; junction bases left unmatched: 9. CDR3 protein: CASSLWGRLAGAYEQYF. DNA for the CDR3: TGTGCCAGCAGCTTGTGGGGAAGGCTAGCGGGAGCCTACGAGCAGTACTTC.

The CDR3, as DNA: TGTGCCAGCAGCTTGTTCCCGAGCTACAATGAGCAGTTCTTC. Its translation is CASSLFPSYNEQFF. The chain has TRBV5-6 and TRBJ2-1; D gene uncertain. CDR1 is SGHDT and CDR2 is YYEEEE in the germline V gene. This CDR3 comprises 14 residues. The V and J ends lost 1 base and 3 bases respectively, with 8 bases between them.

The chain joins TRBV7-3 to TRBJ2-1; D call uncertain. The CDR3 spans 16 residues. Looked up from germline, CDR1 is SGHTA and CDR2 is FQGTGA. With 1 base removed from V and 6 bases from J, the gap between germline ends came to 16 bases. The CDR3 sequence is CASSLIASAVSNEQFF. The CDR3 coding sequence is TGTGCCAGCAGCTTAATAGCATCGGCGGTCAGCAATGAGCAGTTCTTC.

This sequence joins TRBV9 and TRBJ2-1, with 8 nucleotides matching TRBD2. The V segment lost 0 bases and the J segment 6 bases; nucleotides outside the gene matches: 5. The germline V gene has CDR1 SGDLS and CDR2 YYNGEE. CDR3 size: 15 residues. CDR3 amino acids: CASSVGTSPFNEQFF. DNA for the CDR3: TGTGCCAGCAGCGTAGGGACTAGCCCATTCAATGAGCAGTTCTTC.

This clone has just a few counts. The chain carries TRBV5-4 and TRBJ2-7; 8 nucleotides align to TRBD2. The CDR3 consists of 15 residues. Germline assignment: CDR1 SGHNT and CDR2 YYREEE (reference sequence). The V segment lost 3 bases and the J segment 5 bases; nucleotides outside the gene matches: 10. CDR3 loop: CASSSGLGIDDEQYF. The CDR3, as DNA: TGTGCCAGCAGCTCGGGACTAGGGATTGACGACGAGCAGTACTTC. The entire variable domain, with the rest obtained from reference TRBV5-4 and TRBJ2-7, is as follows: ETGVTQSPTHLIKTRGQQVTLRCSSQSGHNTVSWYQQALGQGPQFIFQYYREEENGRGNFPPRFSGLQFPNYSSELNVNALELDDSALYLCASSSGLGIDDEQYFGPGTRLTVT.

In its sample, this clone was seen a few times. This chain links TRBV5-1 with TRBJ1-2; 8 bases fit TRBD1. CDR1 is SGHRS and CDR2 is YFSETQ in the germline V gene. With 0 bases clipped from V and 2 bases from J, the junction kept 0 bases outside the gene matches. This CDR3 comprises 14 residues. CDR3 protein: CASSLDRGNYGYTF. The CDR3, as DNA: TGCGCCAGCAGCTTGGACAGGGGGAACTATGGCTACACCTTC.

The chain joins TRBV6-1 to TRBJ2-1, with D hard to call. The CDR3 extends over 14 amino acids. V lost 4 bases, J lost 1 base, and 8 bases lay in between. Germline loops: CDR1 MNHNS, CDR2 SASEGT. CDR3: CASSGDRSYNEQFF. The CDR3 bases are TGTGCCAGCAGTGGAGATAGATCCTACAATGAGCAGTTCTTC.

In regard to this clone: Mismatch with germline at one junction end may stem from a read error. CDR3: CASIEIGSGETQYF. CDR3 nucleotides: TGTGCCAGCATTGAAATTGGCTCGGGAGAGACCCAGTACTTC. The chain has TRBV2 and TRBJ2-5, with no clear D. The CDR3 covers 14 residues. Germline CDR1 reads SNHLY; CDR2 reads FYNNEI.

This chain connects TRBV27 to TRBJ2-7; 12 bases line up with TRBD2. This CDR3 has 13 amino acids. With V trimmed by 5 bases and J by 6 bases, 2 bases remained unmatched. Germline CDR1 is MNHEY and CDR2 is SMNVEV (reference sequence). As DNA, the CDR3 is TGTGCCAGCAGTCCGGGACTAGCGGGCGAGCAGTACTTC. Translation: CASSPGLAGEQYF.

This chain connects TRBV15 to TRBJ2-7; 12 positions match TRBD2. The V gene's germline CDR1 is LNHNV and CDR2 YYDKDF (reference sequence). The V segment lost 0 bases and the J segment 0 bases; nucleotides outside the gene matches: 6. This CDR3 comprises 18 residues. The chain's CDR3 is CATSRERTSGMSSYEQYF. CDR3 in DNA: TGTGCCACCAGCAGAGAGAGGACTAGCGGGATGAGCTCCTACGAGCAGTACTTC.

This chain joins TRBV5-8 and TRBJ2-7; the D gene is possibly TRBD2 (5 bases). CDR3 length equals 14 residues. Germline V gene lookup returns CDR1 SGHTS and CDR2 YDEGEE. V dropped 5 bases and J dropped 0 bases, with 12 bases sitting between them. For the CDR3, the DNA is TGTGCCAGCAGAATGCGGGTACTCTCCTACGAGCAGTACTTC. It is translated as CASRMRVLSYEQYF.

The genes are TRBV7-9 and TRBJ2-7; no definite D call. This CDR3 contains 15 residues. Germline V gene sequence: CDR1 SEHNR, CDR2 FQNEAQ (reference sequence). Trimming cost V 2 bases and J 0 bases, with 11 bases left between them. The CDR3 bases are TGTGCCAGCAGCTTAAACGGGTCCCCCTCCTACGAGCAGTACTTC. Its translation: CASSLNGSPSYEQYF.